This TCR beta chain was identified in a study of tumor-infiltrating lymphocytes in localized non-small cell lung cancer. Some clones are missing from TCRdb's copy, which holds only in-frame ones; the method was immunoSEQ multiplex PCR. The sample lists roughly 20,000 clones; 80% were seen once. The ends were cut back, 7 bases at V and 2 bases at J, with 6 bases in the middle. The CDR3 covers 12 residues. Germline V gene lookup returns CDR1 LNHDA and CDR2 SQIVND (reference sequence). The TCR originated in a human donor with non-small cell lung cancer. Sequences were obtained from lung tumor tissue. J is TRBJ1-5 and V is TRBV19, with D unresolved. The CDR3 region is CASMGGNQPQHF. The CDR3 coding sequence is TGTGCCAGTATGGGAGGCAATCAGCCCCAGCATTTT.